The present T cell receptor beta chain was sequenced within a study of blood T cell repertoires in COVID-19. Study-wide background: From the United States, Italy and Spain came samples of acute and convalescent COVID-19.

Germline CDR1 GTSNPN, CDR2 SVGIG (reference sequence). The CDR3 has 14 amino acids. V lost 4 bases and J lost 7; bases outside the gene matches: 5. Sequencing used immunoSEQ multiplex PCR; TCRdb keeps in-frame clones, though not all of them. The data contain 65,000 to 85,000 clones, roughly nine tenths of them seen just once; the ten biggest clones take up approximately 2.9%. The genes are TRBV30 and TRBJ1-6; TRBD1 matches 9 bases. The sequencing input was peripheral blood. The clonotype comes from a man aged 50 to 59 with acute or convalescent COVID-19. The CDR3 here is CAWTDRGLNSPLHF. CDR3 bases: TGTGCCTGGACTGACAGGGGGTTGAATTCACCCCTCCACTTT.